This entry concerns a single T cell receptor beta chain. Antigen specificity is unknown. The data stem from a study of CD4 T cells in relation to SARS-CoV-2 and coronaviruses. Method: immunoSEQ multiplex PCR; TCRdb's copy keeps in-frame clones and lacks some. The profile shows roughly 43,000 clones, roughly four fifths of them singletons. The CDR3 runs 16 residues. V gave up 3 bases and J gave up 0 bases, with 13 bases separating them. Germline-derived CDR1 and CDR2 are MRHNA and SNTAGT. The rearrangement uses TRBV6-4 and TRBJ2-3; weak D call: TRBD2 (6 bases). The material sequenced was naive CD4+ T cells from PBMCs, cultured in vitro. Sample subset: naive CD4+ T cells isolated by negative enrichment. The sequence derives from an adult with COVID-19. CDR3 protein: CASSETPGGSTDTQYF. The CDR3 DNA sequence: TGTGCCAGCAGTGAGACCCCCGGGGGAAGCACAGATACGCAGTATTTT.